This is a list of T cell receptor beta chains from one sample in a study of T cell responses to AZD1222 COVID-19 vaccine. Profiling relied on immunoSEQ multiplex PCR, and the TCRdb table lists in-frame clones only, not all of them. Here the sample spans around 170,000 clones, around 88% being singletons. The specimen comprised peripheral blood, sampled 28 days after the second AZD1222 dose. These receptors all come from an adult who received the AZD1222 COVID-19 vaccine. The CDR3 runs from the conserved cysteine through the conserved F or W. The D gene is left open where the match is weak. Size tells how often a clone was seen (once, few, many) or the class of an expanded clone, and some rows leave it out.

J: TRBJ2-2
D: NA
V: TRBV14
size: NA
CDR3: CASSQVSTGELFF
DNA: TGTGCCAGCAGCCAAGTTAGCACCGGGGAGCTGTTTTTT

J: TRBJ1-1
D: NA
V: TRBV5-4
size: NA
CDR3: CASSLTENTEAFF
DNA: TGTGCCAGCAGCTTAACCGAAAACACTGAAGCTTTCTTT

J: TRBJ1-5
D: NA
V: TRBV7-2
size: few
CDR3: CASSLNGQAINQPQHF
DNA: TGTGCCAGCAGCTTAAATGGGCAGGCGATCAATCAGCCCCAGCATTTT

J: TRBJ2-1
D: TRBD2
V: TRBV7-3
size: few
CDR3: CASSLNSGGGIYNEQFF
DNA: TGTGCCAGCAGCTTAAACTCCGGCGGGGGGATCTACAATGAGCAGTTCTTC

J: TRBJ2-2
D: NA
V: TRBV7-2
size: NA
CDR3: CASSSTHLYTGELFF
DNA: TGTGCCAGCAGCTCAACCCACCTCTACACCGGGGAGCTGTTTTTT

J: TRBJ2-2
D: TRBD2
V: TRBV9
size: NA
CDR3: CASSVELAGGLAELFF
DNA: TGTGCCAGCAGCGTAGAACTAGCGGGGGGGCTTGCGGAGCTGTTTTTT

J: TRBJ2-1
D: NA
V: TRBV7-9
size: NA
CDR3: CASRPVGGSINEQFF
DNA: TGTGCCAGCAGGCCCGTTGGGGGCAGTATCAATGAGCAGTTCTTC

J: TRBJ2-7
D: NA
V: TRBV4-1
size: NA
CDR3: CASSPGRLNYEQYF
DNA: TGCGCCAGCAGCCCGGGGCGATTAAACTACGAGCAGTACTTC

J: TRBJ2-5
D: NA
V: TRBV3-1/TRBV3-2
size: NA
CDR3: CASSQDLGGLGETQYF
DNA: TGTGCCAGCAGCCAAGATTTGGGGGGGCTTGGGGAGACCCAGTACTTC

J: TRBJ1-6
D: NA
V: TRBV4-3
size: NA
CDR3: CASSQSLDSPLHF
DNA: TGCGCCAGCAGCCAAAGTCTTGATTCACCCCTCCACTTT

J: TRBJ2-7
D: TRBD1
V: TRBV7-8
size: NA
CDR3: CASTWGQTNYEQYF
DNA: TGTGCCAGCACCTGGGGACAGACAAACTACGAGCAGTACTTC

J: TRBJ1-1
D: TRBD1
V: TRBV29-1
size: NA
CDR3: CSVDSGTGLPEAFF
DNA: TGCAGCGTTGACTCCGGGACAGGGCTCCCTGAAGCTTTCTTT

J: TRBJ1-2
D: NA
V: TRBV30
size: NA
CDR3: CAWSVRRGGYTF
DNA: TGTGCCTGGAGTGTACGTCGGGGAGGCTACACCTTC